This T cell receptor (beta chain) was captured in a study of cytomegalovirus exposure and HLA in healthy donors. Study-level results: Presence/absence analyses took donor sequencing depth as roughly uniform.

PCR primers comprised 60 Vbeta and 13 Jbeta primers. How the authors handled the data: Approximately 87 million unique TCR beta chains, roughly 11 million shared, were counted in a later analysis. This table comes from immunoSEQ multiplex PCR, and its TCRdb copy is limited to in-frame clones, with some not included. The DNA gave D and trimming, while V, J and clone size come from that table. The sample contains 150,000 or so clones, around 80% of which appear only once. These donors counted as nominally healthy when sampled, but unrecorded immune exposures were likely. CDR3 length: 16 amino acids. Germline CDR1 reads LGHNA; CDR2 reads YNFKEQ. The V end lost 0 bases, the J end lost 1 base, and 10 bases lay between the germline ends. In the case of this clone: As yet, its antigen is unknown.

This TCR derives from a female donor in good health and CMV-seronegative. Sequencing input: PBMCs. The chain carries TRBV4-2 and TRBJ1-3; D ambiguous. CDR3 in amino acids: CASSQDPPGSGNTIYF. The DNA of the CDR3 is TGTGCCAGCAGCCAAGATCCCCCCGGGTCTGGAAACACCATATATTTT.